Included here is one T cell receptor beta chain sequence, with context. Libraries were prepared by immunoSEQ multiplex PCR; TCRdb keeps only in-frame clonotypes and omits some of them. The sample has some 10,000 clones, 78% seen once. This sample was included in a study of early stage breast cancer tumors. Overall study: Most of the 16 invasive tumors were ER+, PR+ and HER2-.

The germline CDR1 and CDR2 sequences are LNHDA and SQIVND (reference sequence). The ends lost 5 bases at V and 2 bases at J; junction bases unmatched: 5. The CDR3 loop spans 15 amino acids. The chain combines TRBV19 with TRBJ2-3, with TRBD2 matching over 9 bases. The material sequenced was normal breast tissue next to the tumor. The sequence was collected from a middle-aged person with breast cancer. The CDR3 spells CASSQTSGLTDTQYF. The CDR3 DNA follows: TGTGCCAGTAGTCAGACTAGCGGCCTCACAGATACGCAGTATTTT. Full variable domain (missing parts from reference TRBV19 and TRBJ2-3): DGGITQSPKYLFRKEGQNVTLSCEQNLNHDAMYWYRQDPGQGLRLIYYSQIVNDFQKGDIAEGYSVSREKKESFPLTVTSAQKNPTAFYLCASSQTSGLTDTQYFGPGTRLTVL.